The entry that follows covers one TCR beta chain sequence. The antigen is undetermined. The sample holds other DNA sequences that translate to the same CDR3. This entry is derived from a study of shared clonotypes between healthy human individuals. The CDR3 contains 14 residues. Between the trimmed V and J ends, which lost 3 bases and 8 bases, there was a span of 11 bases. Per germline, CDR1 MNHEY and CDR2 SMNVEV (reference sequence). General study findings and limits: Memory subsets generally showed smaller estimated richness than naive subsets did.

Only in-frame clones appear in the TCRdb table, and some are missing; sequencing was by immunoSEQ multiplex PCR. Of around 2,100,000 clones listed, approximately 94% are singletons. Naive CD8 cells, CD45RO-negative and positively selected for CCR7, excluded terminally differentiated effector memory CD45RA+ cells. This receptor was obtained from a man younger than 30 in good health. The sequenced sample was naive CD8+ T cells sorted from blood. This chain uses TRBV27 with TRBJ1-6; TRBD1 might be the D (6 bases). CDR3 sequence: CASSFTGSDSPLHF. DNA for the CDR3: TGTGCCAGCAGTTTCACAGGGTCGGATTCACCCCTCCACTTT.